Described below is a single TCR beta chain sequence and its context. The data derive from a study of glioma-infiltrating T cells. The overall study: WHO grade II oligodendrogliomas or astrocytomas, plus non-recurrent WHO grade IV glioblastomas, were sampled. Before surgery, glioma patients received dexamethasone for at most six days.

Using RNA template, CDR3s of TCR alpha and beta were amplified with iRepertoire arm-PCR. A single record per CDR3 protein comes from TCRdb applying MiXCR to the multiplex PCR reads. This sample has 300,000 to 450,000 distinct CDR3 sequences, with roughly two fifths found just once. The germline gives CDR1 SGHRS, CDR2 YFSETQ. V dropped 4 bases and J dropped 0 bases, with 13 bases sitting between them. The CDR3 is 15 residues long. Material for sequencing was glioma tissue, nonneoplastic brain tissue, or PBMCs (not recorded which). The TCR sequence derives from a human donor with low-grade glioma or glioblastoma, undergoing nonglioma brain surgery, or in good health (not recorded which). This sequence joins TRBV5-1 and TRBJ1-1; D is unclear. CDR3 sequence (DNA): TGCGCCAGCAGCCCCGGACTGTTCATGAACACTGAAGCTTTCTTT. Protein sequence: CASSPGLFMNTEAFF.